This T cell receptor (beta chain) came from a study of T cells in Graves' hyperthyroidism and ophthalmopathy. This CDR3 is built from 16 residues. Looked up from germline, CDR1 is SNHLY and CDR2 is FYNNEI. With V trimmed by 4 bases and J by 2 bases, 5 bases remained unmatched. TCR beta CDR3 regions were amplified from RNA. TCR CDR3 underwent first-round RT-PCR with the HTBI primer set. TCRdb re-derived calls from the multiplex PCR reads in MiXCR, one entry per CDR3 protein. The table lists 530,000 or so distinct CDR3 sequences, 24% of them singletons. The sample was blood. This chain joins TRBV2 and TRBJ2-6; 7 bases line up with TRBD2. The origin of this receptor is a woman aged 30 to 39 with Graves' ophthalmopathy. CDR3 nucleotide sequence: TGTGCCAGCAGTGGGTGGGGAGGGGCTGGGGCCAACGTCCTGACTTTC. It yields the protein CASSGWGGAGANVLTF.